One sample yielded the 30 T cell receptor beta chains listed below, sequenced in a study of T cell repertoires in cytomegalovirus infection. TCRdb re-called the reads through MiXCR, storing one row per CDR3 protein. The sample lists nearly 650,000 distinct CDR3 sequences; roughly 26% were seen once. The specimen sequenced was CD8+ T cells from PBMCs. Source of these receptors: a human donor in good health (CMV status not recorded). Some clones in this sample may be carry-over from other donors' samples.

J is TRBJ2-2 and V is TRBV6-2 or TRBV6-3; 8 bases fit TRBD2. With V trimmed by 6 bases and J by 0 bases, 12 bases remained unmatched. Germline V gene lookup returns CDR1 MNHEY and CDR2 SVGEGT. This CDR3 contains 18 residues. The CDR3: CASRTDISGGANTGELFF. The CDR3 DNA reads TGTGCCAGCAGAACCGACATCAGCGGGGGTGCGAACACCGGGGAGCTGTTTTTT.

This chain uses TRBV4-1 with TRBJ2-2; 7 bases are shared with TRBD1. The CDR3 spans 16 residues. Germline CDR1 reads MGHRA; CDR2 reads YSYEKL. V lost 4 bases, J lost 4 bases, and 9 bases stayed unmatched. For the CDR3, the DNA is TGCGCCAGCAGCCTAGTTAGACAGGGACCCACCGGGGAGCTGTTTTTT. Its translation is CASSLVRQGPTGELFF.

The V gene is TRBV6-5, the J gene TRBJ2-5; D gene uncertain. Germline values: CDR1 MNHEY, CDR2 SVGAGI. V lost 2 bases, J lost 1 base, and 5 bases lay in between. The CDR3 is made up of 13 amino acids. DNA of the CDR3: TGTGCCAGCAGTTACATGGGCCAAGAGACCCAGTACTTC. It yields the protein CASSYMGQETQYF.

Here the CDR3 reads CASSSGPRDTEAFF. CDR3 DNA: TGTGCCAGCAGCTCGGGGCCTCGGGACACTGAAGCTTTCTTT. The V and J genes are TRBV5-4 and TRBJ1-1, with D possibly TRBD1 on 5 matching bases. The germline V and J ends were trimmed by 3 bases and 3 bases, with 12 bases remaining between them. The CDR3 extends over 14 amino acids. Germline V CDR1 and CDR2: SGHNT, YYREEE (reference sequence).

This clonotype has only a few counts. This chain joins TRBV19 and TRBJ1-2; the D gene is possibly TRBD1 (6 bases). There are 11 residues in the CDR3. CDR1 LNHDA and CDR2 SQIVND come from the germline V gene (reference sequence). V gave up 10 bases and J gave up 8 bases, with 14 bases separating them. In nucleotides, the CDR3 is TGTGCCACTGGGGACATCAGGGGCTACACCTTC. This codes for CATGDIRGYTF.

V and J are TRBV7-9 and TRBJ2-3; a weak D match, TRBD1 (5 bases). The V end was cut by 5 bases, the J end by 0 bases, with 12 bases between. From germline, CDR1 is SEHNR and CDR2 FQNEAQ (reference sequence). The CDR3 totals 15 residues. CDR3 coding DNA: TGTGCCAGCAGCCCACCTGACAGAAGCACAGATACGCAGTATTTT. The encoded protein is CASSPPDRSTDTQYF. The full variable domain, completed using reference TRBV7-9 and TRBJ2-3, is DTGVSQNPRHKITKRGQNVTFRCDPISEHNRLYWYRQTLGQGPEFLTYFQNEAQLEKSRLLSDRFSAERPKGSFSTLEIQRTEQGDSAMYLCASSPPDRSTDTQYFGPGTRLTVL.

Many counts were recorded for this clonotype. The chain joins TRBV6-5 to TRBJ1-2, with D possibly matching TRBD1 (6 bases). This CDR3 contains 15 residues. Trimming removed 0 bases from V and 3 bases from J, with 11 bases in between. Looked up from germline, CDR1 is MNHEY and CDR2 is SVGAGI. As DNA, the CDR3 is TGTGCCAGCAGTTACTCGAGGGGGGCGGACTATGGCTACACCTTC. Amino acid sequence: CASSYSRGADYGYTF.

This clonotype was detected a few times. This chain connects TRBV4-1 to TRBJ2-3, with D perhaps TRBD1 or TRBD2 (6 bases each). The CDR3 totals 17 residues. The germline gives CDR1 MGHRA, CDR2 YSYEKL. The germline V and J ends were trimmed by 0 bases and 3 bases, with 16 bases remaining between them. CDR3 in DNA: TGCGCCAGCAGCCAAGAGTCCTTGAGGGGGGCTACAGATACGCAGTATTTT. Its protein is CASSQESLRGATDTQYF.

This clonotype was seen repeatedly, ten times or more. This chain links TRBV7-2 with TRBJ2-7; 9 nucleotides align to TRBD1. This CDR3 contains 14 residues. Germline CDR1 and CDR2: SGHTA and FQGNSA. J gave up 3 bases and V 5 bases, and 5 bases lay outside the gene matches. The CDR3, as DNA: TGTGCCAGCAGCCCCACGGGACAGGGCTACGAGCAGTACGTC. Amino acids: CASSPTGQGYEQYV.

The V gene is TRBV9, the J gene TRBJ2-5; 7 bases align to TRBD1. The V gene's germline CDR1 is SGDLS and CDR2 YYNGEE. This CDR3 has 14 amino acids. V shed 0 bases, J shed 4 bases, and the junction held 3 bases outside the gene matches. The CDR3 sequence: CASSVGQGRETQYF. The CDR3 DNA reads as TGTGCCAGCAGCGTAGGACAGGGAAGAGAGACCCAGTACTTC.

This clonotype came up a few times. The chain links TRBV10-3 to TRBJ2-1; D is perhaps TRBD2 (6 bases). The CDR3 length is 13 residues. Germline CDR1 is ENHRY and CDR2 is SYGVKD. Trimming left V 5 bases short and J 7 bases short, with 12 bases between. DNA of the CDR3: TGTGCCATCAGTCTGGGCCGGGGGAATGAGCAGTTCTTC. Translation: CAISLGRGNEQFF.

This chain uses TRBV5-1 with TRBJ2-1; TRBD2 aligns across 8 bases. CDR1 and CDR2 from the germline V gene are SGHRS and YFSETQ. The CDR3 loop spans 17 amino acids. J gave up 8 bases and V 4 bases, and 17 bases lay outside the gene matches. This CDR3 reads CASSANPVAGGSDEQFF. In DNA, the CDR3 is TGCGCCAGCAGCGCGAACCCTGTCGCGGGGGGTTCGGATGAGCAGTTCTTC.

In nucleotides, the CDR3 is TGTGCCAGCACAATAGCGGGTAATCAGCCCCAGCATTTT. Its translation is CASTIAGNQPQHF. This chain uses TRBV12-3 or TRBV12-4 with TRBJ1-5; D unresolved. Trimming pared 7 bases from V and 4 bases from J, leaving 11 bases between. CDR3 length: 13 residues.

Only a few counts were recorded for this clonotype. The rearrangement joins TRBV25-1 to TRBJ2-3; 11 bases are shared with TRBD1. Unmatched junction bases numbered 12, after V lost 0 bases and J lost 4 bases. Germline CDR1 is MGHDK and CDR2 is SYGVNS. The CDR3 totals 19 residues. The CDR3 DNA follows: TGTGCCAGCAGTGAATATTCCGGGACAGGGGGTTTAAAGTCAGATACGCAGTATTTT. Protein: CASSEYSGTGGLKSDTQYF.

The J gene is TRBJ2-3, the V gene TRBV11-2, with 8 nucleotides matching TRBD2. This CDR3 comprises 17 residues. The V and J ends lost 2 bases and 0 bases, in that order; junction bases with no gene match: 7. Per the germline V gene, CDR1 is SGHAT and CDR2 is FQNNGV. CDR3 amino acids: CASSLLPGLVSTDTQYF. The DNA of the CDR3 is TGTGCCAGCAGCTTACTCCCGGGACTAGTGAGCACAGATACGCAGTATTTT.

In its sample, this clonotype was seen many times. The CDR3, as DNA: TGTGCCAGCAGCCCGAGAACTAGCGGGGACTCCTACAATGAGCAGTTCTTC. Its translation is CASSPRTSGDSYNEQFF. This sequence joins TRBV7-8 and TRBJ2-1; the match to TRBD2 covers 10 bases. Germline trimming cut 5 bases from V and 0 bases from J; bases unmatched to any gene: 7. Per the germline V gene, CDR1 is SGHVS and CDR2 is FQNEAQ. The CDR3 extends over 17 amino acids.

This clonotype has more than one count but fewer than ten. The chain joins TRBV19 to TRBJ2-5; D might be TRBD1 (6 bases). The length of the CDR3 is 12 residues. Looked up from germline, CDR1 is LNHDA and CDR2 is SQIVND (reference sequence). V gave up 8 bases and J gave up 0 bases, with 7 bases separating them. CDR3 bases: TGTGCCAGTCGACAGGACCAAGAGACCCAGTACTTC. Its translation: CASRQDQETQYF.

The chain uses TRBV28 and TRBJ2-7, with TRBD1 matching over 8 bases. Trimming cost V 6 bases and J 2 bases; bases outside gene matches: 6. The CDR3 totals 14 residues. Germline V gene data show CDR1 as MDHEN and CDR2 as SYDVKM. CDR3 nucleotide sequence: TGTGCCAGCAGCTGGGACAGGTACACCTACGAGCAGTACGTC. Its protein product is CASSWDRYTYEQYV.

This clonotype was seen only a few times. V is TRBV6-1 and J is TRBJ2-7, with D perhaps TRBD1 (6 bases). CDR1 and CDR2 (germline): MNHNS, SASEGT. This CDR3 spans 15 amino acids. V dropped 3 bases and J dropped 1 base, with 13 bases sitting between them. The CDR3 spells CASSETDSRSYEQYV. The CDR3 nucleotides read TGTGCCAGCAGTGAGACGGACAGTCGGTCCTACGAGCAGTACGTC.

This clonotype was found a few times. V and J are TRBV5-6 and TRBJ2-5; the D gene is possibly TRBD1 (5 bases). Germline assignment: CDR1 SGHDT and CDR2 YYEEEE. The CDR3 runs to 14 residues. V lost 1 base to trimming and J lost 0 bases, with 7 bases between them. CDR3 region: CASSLTGYQETQYF. The CDR3 DNA reads TGTGCCAGCAGCTTGACAGGATACCAAGAGACCCAGTACTTC.

This clonotype occurred a few times. The chain recombines TRBV3-1 with TRBJ2-3; D is unclear. V lost 4 bases and J lost 10, with 15 bases in between. This CDR3 has 13 amino acids. Germline V lookup: CDR1 LGHDT, CDR2 YNNKEL (reference sequence). The CDR3 loop reads CASSRPYFISQYF. CDR3 coding DNA: TGTGCCAGCAGCCGTCCTTACTTCATCTCGCAGTATTTT.

The chain uses TRBV6-5 and TRBJ1-3, with TRBD1 matching 8 bases. Germline V gives CDR1 MNHEY, CDR2 SVGAGI. The V segment lost 7 bases and the J segment 3 bases; nucleotides outside the gene matches: 2. The CDR3 covers 13 residues. CDR3 DNA sequence: TGTGCCAGCACCGGACAGGGTGGAAACACCATATATTTT. Translation gives CASTGQGGNTIYF.

In regard to this clonotype: Germline is not matched at one junction end, which may reflect a read error. CDR3 residues: CASSLGMNTGQGDF. In DNA, the CDR3 is TGTGCCAGCAGCTTAGGGATGAACACGGGACAGGGAGATTTT. The chain is built from TRBV7-9 and TRBJ1-3; 9 bases agree with TRBD1. CDR1 is SEHNR and CDR2 is FQNEAQ in the germline V gene (reference sequence). This CDR3 region has 14 residues. The full variable domain, rest sourced from reference TRBV7-9 and TRBJ1-3, is DTGVSQNPRHKITKRGQNVTFRCDPISEHNRLYWYRQTLGQGPEFLTYFQNEAQLEKSRLLSDRFSAERPKGSFSTLEIQRTEQGDSAMYLCASSLGMNTGQGDFGEGSWLTVV.

Many counts were recorded for this clonotype. V is TRBV7-9 and J is TRBJ2-1, with D hard to call. The germline V gene has CDR1 SEHNR and CDR2 FQNEAQ (reference sequence). The CDR3 is 12 amino acids. The DNA of the CDR3 is TGTGCTAGTATGTCCCCCTACAATGAGCAGTTCTTC. Translation: CASMSPYNEQFF.

The chain recombines TRBV28 with TRBJ2-3, with TRBD1 matching over 7 bases. J gave up 4 bases and V 7 bases, and 11 bases lay outside the gene matches. The CDR3 sequence is 15 residues long. Germline CDR1 and CDR2: MDHEN and SYDVKM. CDR3 bases: TGTGCCAGCACCCTCGGGACAGCGACAGCAGATACGCAGTATTTT. Translation gives CASTLGTATADTQYF.

The chain combines TRBV2 with TRBJ2-5; 8 bases map to TRBD1. This CDR3 is built from 14 residues. Germline loops: CDR1 SNHLY, CDR2 FYNNEI. J lost 4 bases, V lost 2 bases, and 3 bases had no gene match. CDR3 amino acids: CASSEWTGRETQYF. In DNA form, the CDR3 reads TGTGCCAGCAGTGAATGGACAGGGCGAGAGACCCAGTACTTC.

The chain joins TRBV6-2 or TRBV6-3 to TRBJ2-1; perhaps TRBD2 as D (5 bases). The CDR3 runs to 15 residues. The germline CDR1 and CDR2 sequences are MNHEY and SVGEGT. V was trimmed by 3 bases and J by 8 bases, leaving 17 bases between them. CDR3 coding DNA: TGTGCCAGCAGTTATTTGGCCCCCGAGGGCTATGAGCAGTTCTTC. It codes for CASSYLAPEGYEQFF.

This clonotype was seen only a few times. V and J are TRBV14 and TRBJ2-3; possible D gene TRBD1, 6 bases. Per the germline V gene, CDR1 is SGHDN and CDR2 is FVKESK. CDR3 length equals 14 residues. Trimming removed 1 base at V and 4 bases at J, with 9 bases between. CDR3 DNA: TGTGCCAGCAGCCAAGTCACAGGGCCAGATACGCAGTATTTT. This encodes CASSQVTGPDTQYF. The variable domain in full, completed from reference TRBV14 and TRBJ2-3, reads EAGVTQFPSHSVIEKGQTVTLRCDPISGHDNLYWYRRVMGKEIKFLLHFVKESKQDESGMPNNRFLAERTGGTYSTLKVQPAELEDSGVYFCASSQVTGPDTQYFGPGTRLTVL.

This clonotype was recorded at least ten times. This rearrangement joins TRBV7-2 to TRBJ2-7; D unresolved. CDR3 length: 13 residues. Per the germline V gene, CDR1 is SGHTA and CDR2 is FQGNSA. Trimming stripped 0 bases from V and 2 bases from J, with 5 bases between. CDR3: CASSLAQTYEQYV. CDR3 coding DNA: TGTGCCAGCAGCTTAGCGCAAACCTACGAGCAGTACGTC.

This clonotype has more than one count but fewer than ten. The chain links TRBV6-5 to TRBJ2-3, with D tentatively TRBD1 or TRBD2 (5 bases each). This CDR3 comprises 15 residues. Germline assignment: CDR1 MNHEY and CDR2 SVGAGI. The V and J ends lost 0 bases and 1 base respectively, with 8 bases between them. CDR3 residues: CASSYSRDGTDTQYF. The CDR3 coding sequence is TGTGCCAGCAGTTACTCGAGGGACGGCACAGATACGCAGTATTTT.